These 28 T cell receptor beta chains were sequenced from one sample in a study of cytomegalovirus exposure and HLA in healthy donors. Produced via immunoSEQ multiplex PCR; TCRdb's table is partial and in-frame only. The sample shows around 60,000 clones, about 94% of them seen only once. The sample taken for sequencing was PBMCs. The receptor set was obtained from a man in his late teens or twenties in good health and CMV-seropositive.

The chain carries TRBV15 and TRBJ1-4, with a tentative D call TRBD1 (6 bases). Between the trimmed V and J ends, which lost 8 bases and 3 bases, there was a span of 19 bases. The CDR3 is made up of 16 amino acids. The V gene's germline CDR1 is LNHNV and CDR2 YYDKDF (reference sequence). This CDR3 reads CATQPAADRSNEKLFF. For the CDR3, the DNA is TGTGCCACCCAACCCGCGGCGGACAGATCTAATGAAAAACTGTTTTTT.

This clone was picked up one time. The rearrangement joins TRBV4-3 to TRBJ2-1; 7 positions match TRBD2. The germline CDR1 and CDR2 sequences are LGHNA and YSLEER. V shed 0 bases, J shed 8 bases, and the junction held 4 bases outside the gene matches. The length of the CDR3 is 14 residues. In nucleotides, the CDR3 is TGCGCCAGCAGCCAAGATACTAGCGTCGATGAGCAGTTCTTC. Its protein is CASSQDTSVDEQFF.

The DNA of the CDR3 is TGTGCCAGCAGTGAAGCCTCATATTACGGGGTGGAGGGCAATCTCAATGAGCAGTTCTTC. Its protein is CASSEASYYGVEGNLNEQFF. The rearrangement links TRBV6-1 to TRBJ2-1; TRBD2 might be the D (6 bases). V was cut by 0 bases and J by 6 bases, with 27 bases left in between. CDR1 is MNHNS and CDR2 is SASEGT in the germline V gene. The CDR3 sequence is 20 residues long.

V is TRBV19 and J is TRBJ1-5, with unresolved D. The CDR3 has 15 residues. Germline CDR1 LNHDA, CDR2 SQIVND (reference sequence). V was clipped by 6 bases and J by 0 bases, with 12 bases between them. The CDR3 sequence is CASRWQAYSNQPQHF. The CDR3 DNA reads as TGTGCCAGTAGATGGCAGGCCTATAGCAATCAGCCCCAGCATTTT.

The chain couples TRBV27 to TRBJ2-2; no definite D call. The CDR3 consists of 14 residues. V lost 1 base and J lost 5, with 8 bases in between. Per the germline V gene, CDR1 is MNHEY and CDR2 is SMNVEV (reference sequence). For the CDR3, the DNA is TGTGCCAGCAGTTTATTACTCCAAACCGGGGAGCTGTTTTTT. This translates into CASSLLLQTGELFF.

The chain recombines TRBV7-3 with TRBJ2-7, with 7 bases that match TRBD2. This CDR3 is built from 15 residues. The ends lost 4 bases at V and 0 bases at J; junction bases unmatched: 6. Germline V gene lookup returns CDR1 SGHTA and CDR2 FQGTGA. CDR3 sequence reads: CASSYYGGSSYEQYF. Here the CDR3 DNA reads TGTGCCAGCAGCTACTACGGGGGGAGCTCCTACGAGCAGTACTTC.

The V call is TRBV9, the J call TRBJ2-7, with 9 nucleotides matching TRBD1. The CDR3 totals 14 residues. V shed 3 bases and J 7 bases; nucleotides not matched to a gene: 8. CDR1 and CDR2 (germline): SGDLS, YYNGEE. The CDR3 spells CASSGEGDRVEQYF. The DNA for the CDR3 is TGTGCCAGCAGCGGAGAGGGGGACAGGGTAGAGCAGTACTTC.

CDR3 sequence: CASSLGTPSPEKLFF. The DNA of the CDR3 is TGTGCCAGCAGCCTGGGGACTCCATCCCCTGAAAAACTGTTTTTT. This rearrangement joins TRBV7-9 to TRBJ1-4, with D perhaps matching TRBD1 (5 bases). The CDR3 length is 15 residues. Germline loops: CDR1 SEHNR, CDR2 FQNEAQ (reference sequence). The V end was cut by 5 bases, the J end by 7 bases, with 17 bases between.

The V and J genes are TRBV7-9 and TRBJ1-3; 8 positions agree with TRBD1. Germline loops: CDR1 SEHNR, CDR2 FQNEAQ (reference sequence). The CDR3 is made up of 19 amino acids. V dropped 7 bases and J dropped 3; count of bases not matched to a gene: 20. CDR3 DNA sequence: TGTGCCAGCAATCGGGGTCCGGGACAGGACTCCGGGGGTGGAAACACCATATATTTT. Residues: CASNRGPGQDSGGGNTIYF. The whole variable domain, remainder taken from reference TRBV7-9 and TRBJ1-3, is DTGVSQNPRHKITKRGQNVTFRCDPISEHNRLYWYRQTLGQGPEFLTYFQNEAQLEKSRLLSDRFSAERPKGSFSTLEIQRTEQGDSAMYLCASNRGPGQDSGGGNTIYFGEGSWLTVV.

This clone was observed once. The rearrangement links TRBV5-6 to TRBJ2-4; D unresolved. The V and J ends lost 0 bases and 6 bases respectively, with 7 bases between them. There are 13 residues in the CDR3. The V gene's germline CDR1 is SGHDT and CDR2 YYEEEE. CDR3 sequence: CASSLAVRNIQYF. The CDR3 nucleotides read TGTGCCAGCAGCTTGGCCGTCCGAAACATTCAGTACTTC.

This clone was recorded only once. The rearrangement joins TRBV7-2 to TRBJ2-3; no definite D call. The CDR3 covers 11 residues. Germline V gene lookup returns CDR1 SGHTA and CDR2 FQGNSA. Between the trimmed V and J ends, which lost 6 bases and 10 bases, there was a span of 11 bases. The CDR3 spells CASSFLRAQYF. The DNA of the CDR3 is TGTGCCAGCAGTTTTTTACGGGCGCAGTATTTT.

The chain employs TRBV6-1 and TRBJ1-5; 8 nucleotides match TRBD1. Germline lookup yields CDR1 MNHNS and CDR2 SASEGT. The CDR3 sequence is 15 residues long. J lost 6 bases, V lost 4 bases, and 8 bases had no gene match. CDR3 amino acids: CASSAQGATAQPQHF. CDR3 nucleotides: TGTGCCAGCAGTGCCCAGGGGGCCACGGCTCAGCCCCAGCATTTT.

The chain recombines TRBV7-9 with TRBJ2-6, with TRBD1 matching over 9 bases. The V gene end was trimmed by 1 base and the J gene end by 2 bases; junction bases not matched to a gene: 6. The CDR3 is made up of 18 amino acids. The germline CDR1 and CDR2 sequences are SEHNR and FQNEAQ (reference sequence). The DNA of the CDR3 is TGTGCCAGCAGCTTAGGAGGGACAGGGATACCTGGGGCCAACGTCCTGACTTTC. Its protein product is CASSLGGTGIPGANVLTF. Based on the CDR3 plus reference TRBV7-9 and TRBJ2-6, the full variable domain is DTGVSQNPRHKITKRGQNVTFRCDPISEHNRLYWYRQTLGQGPEFLTYFQNEAQLEKSRLLSDRFSAERPKGSFSTLEIQRTEQGDSAMYLCASSLGGTGIPGANVLTFGAGSRLTVL.

This clone was observed a few times. The chain is built from TRBV7-2 and TRBJ2-4, with TRBD1 as a possible D gene (8 bases). V dropped 4 bases and J dropped 8 bases, with 18 bases sitting between them. CDR3 length: 15 residues. Germline CDR1 is SGHTA and CDR2 is FQGNSA. The CDR3 DNA is TGTGCCAGCAGCTCACCCAGCGGGGACAGGTACATTCAGTACTTC. Its protein product is CASSSPSGDRYIQYF.

V is TRBV5-1 and J is TRBJ2-7; 7 positions match TRBD1. Germline CDR1 is SGHRS and CDR2 is YFSETQ. There are 16 residues in the CDR3. J was trimmed by 0 bases and V by 0 bases; bases with no gene match: 6. The CDR3 sequence: CASSLAETGSSYEQYF. CDR3 nucleotides: TGCGCCAGCAGCTTGGCGGAGACAGGGAGCTCCTACGAGCAGTACTTC.

This chain connects TRBV11-2 to TRBJ2-7, with 10 bases matching TRBD2. V was clipped by 5 bases and J by 7 bases; unmatched bases: 5. This CDR3 contains 13 residues. In germline, CDR1 is SGHAT, CDR2 FQNNGV. CDR3 bases: TGTGCCAGCAGCCTCCTGACTAGCGGGGAGCAGTACTTC. Translation gives CASSLLTSGEQYF.

The rearrangement joins TRBV4-3 to TRBJ2-1; TRBD2 matches 16 bases. V lost 5 bases to trimming and J lost 7 bases; unmatched junction nucleotides: 8. Germline CDR1 and CDR2: LGHNA and YSLEER. The CDR3 has 17 amino acids. The CDR3 region is CASSLSPGLAGGNEQFF. The CDR3 region has the DNA TGCGCCAGCAGCTTGAGTCCGGGACTAGCGGGAGGGAATGAGCAGTTCTTC.

The V call is TRBV7-3, the J call TRBJ1-1; D unresolved. From germline, CDR1 is SGHTA and CDR2 FQGTGA. This CDR3 region has 14 residues. The V and J ends lost 3 bases and 5 bases respectively, with 13 bases between them. In DNA, the CDR3 is TGTGCCAGCAGCTTGGGCAGGCTCCGAACTGAAGCTTTCTTT. Its translation: CASSLGRLRTEAFF.

The chain uses TRBV27 and TRBJ2-7, with 7 bases lining up with TRBD2. The V and J ends lost 4 bases and 0 bases, in that order; junction bases with no gene match: 6. The CDR3 sequence is 15 residues long. Germline V gene sequence: CDR1 MNHEY, CDR2 SMNVEV (reference sequence). The CDR3 sequence: CASSSALAISYEQYF. DNA for the CDR3: TGTGCCAGCAGTTCCGCACTAGCGATCTCCTACGAGCAGTACTTC.

This chain uses TRBV30 with TRBJ2-4; 7 bases are shared with TRBD2. CDR1 and CDR2 from the germline V gene are GTSNPN and SVGIG (reference sequence). V shed 3 bases, J shed 9 bases, and the junction held 14 bases outside the gene matches. There are 15 residues in the CDR3. CDR3: CAWSHTGGPQGIQYF. Written as DNA, the CDR3 is TGTGCCTGGAGCCATACGGGAGGCCCGCAGGGCATTCAGTACTTC.

This chain joins TRBV6-5 and TRBJ2-7; a possible D gene is TRBD2 (5 bases). This CDR3 is built from 16 residues. From germline, CDR1 is MNHEY and CDR2 SVGAGI. Trimming pared 0 bases from V and 4 bases from J, leaving 16 bases between. The CDR3 here is CASSYSLELKAYEQYF. In DNA form, the CDR3 reads TGTGCCAGCAGTTACTCACTAGAATTGAAGGCATACGAGCAGTACTTC.

The chain joins TRBV10-2 to TRBJ1-4; D not resolved. Germline values: CDR1 WSHSY, CDR2 SAAADI. The CDR3 has 15 amino acids. V lost 6 bases to trimming and J lost 0 bases, with 11 bases between them. CDR3 loop: CASRGKLATNEKLFF. In DNA form, the CDR3 reads TGCGCCAGCAGGGGCAAACTTGCAACTAATGAAAAACTGTTTTTT.

This clone turned up a few times. The chain recombines TRBV6-4 with TRBJ2-3; 14 bases match TRBD2. The CDR3 runs to 15 residues. Germline CDR1 and CDR2: MRHNA and SNTAGT. V shed 3 bases, J shed 5 bases, and the junction held 1 base outside the gene matches. The CDR3 reads CASSEGTSGGDTQYF. CDR3 DNA sequence: TGTGCCAGCAGTGAGGGGACTAGCGGGGGAGATACGCAGTATTTT.

The V and J genes are TRBV28 and TRBJ2-1, with 10 bases identical to TRBD1. The length of the CDR3 is 15 residues. The trim removed 2 bases at V and 6 bases at J, leaving 4 bases unmatched. The germline gives CDR1 MDHEN, CDR2 SYDVKM. CDR3 region: CASSLKWTGGNEQFF. The CDR3 DNA sequence: TGTGCCAGCAGTTTAAAGTGGACAGGGGGCAATGAGCAGTTCTTC.

This clone was seen just once. The chain employs TRBV11-2 and TRBJ2-5; D is uncertain. Germline lookup yields CDR1 SGHAT and CDR2 FQNNGV. V lost 4 bases, J lost 4 bases, and 13 bases lay in between. CDR3 size: 14 residues. This CDR3 reads CASSYGAYGETQYF. The CDR3 DNA sequence: TGTGCCAGCAGCTACGGAGCTTACGGAGAGACCCAGTACTTC.

This chain joins TRBV5-1 and TRBJ2-1; 11 positions agree with TRBD2. V gave up 4 bases and J gave up 9 bases; unmatched junction bases: 9. This CDR3 region has 15 residues. Looked up from germline, CDR1 is SGHRS and CDR2 is YFSETQ. Written as DNA, the CDR3 is TGCGCCAGCAGCCCGATAGCGGGAGGGCCTGGTGAGCAGTTCTTC. The encoded protein is CASSPIAGGPGEQFF.

This clone was detected once. This sequence joins TRBV28 and TRBJ1-2; 7 nucleotides agree with TRBD1. Germline CDR1 MDHEN, CDR2 SYDVKM. CDR3 size: 14 residues. The V and J ends lost 7 bases and 2 bases, in that order; junction bases with no gene match: 7. The CDR3 spells CASKTGTVNYGYTF. In nucleotides, the CDR3 is TGTGCCAGCAAAACCGGGACAGTCAACTATGGCTACACCTTC.

The chain combines TRBV29-1 with TRBJ2-5, with 9 nucleotides matching TRBD1. The V and J ends lost 1 base and 3 bases, in that order; junction bases with no gene match: 6. Per the germline V gene, CDR1 is SQVTM and CDR2 is ANQGSEA. This CDR3 is 15 amino acids long. The CDR3: CSVEGGQGVEETQYF. CDR3 DNA: TGCAGCGTTGAAGGGGGACAGGGTGTGGAAGAGACCCAGTACTTC.